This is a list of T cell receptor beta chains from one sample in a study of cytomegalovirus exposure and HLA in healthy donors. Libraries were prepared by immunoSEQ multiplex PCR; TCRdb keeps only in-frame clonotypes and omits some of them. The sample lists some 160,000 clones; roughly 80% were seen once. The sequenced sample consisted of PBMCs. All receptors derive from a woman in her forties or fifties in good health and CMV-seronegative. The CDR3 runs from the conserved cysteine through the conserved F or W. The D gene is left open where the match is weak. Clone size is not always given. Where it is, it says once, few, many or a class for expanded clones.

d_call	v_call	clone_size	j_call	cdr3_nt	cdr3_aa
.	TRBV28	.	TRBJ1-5	TGTGCCAGCAACTCAGGGGATCAGCCCCAGCATTTT	CASNSGDQPQHF
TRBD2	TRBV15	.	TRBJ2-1	TGTGCCACCAGCAGAGATGTAGCGGGATTGGGCAATGAGCAGTTCTTC	CATSRDVAGLGNEQFF
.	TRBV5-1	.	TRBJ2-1	TGCGCCAGCAGGGTCGGGGGGACAGGTCCCTACAATGAGCAGTTCTTC	CASRVGGTGPYNEQFF
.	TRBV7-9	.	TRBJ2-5	TGTTCCAGCAGCTTTTCCCTGGACAACATGGGGACCCAGTACTTC	CSSSFSLDNMGTQYF
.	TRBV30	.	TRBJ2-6	TGTGCCTGGAGTAAAGGAGAGGGGGCCAACGTCCTGACTTTC	CAWSKGEGANVLTF
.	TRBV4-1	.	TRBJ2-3	TGCGCCAGCAGGCGCCGGGACTCGAGCACAGATACGCAGTATTTT	CASRRRDSSTDTQYF
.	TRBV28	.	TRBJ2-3	TGTGCCAGCACCCTCCGGGTTAGCACAGATACGCAGTATTTT	CASTLRVSTDTQYF
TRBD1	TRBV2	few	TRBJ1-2	TGTGCCAGCCGGACAGGGGGAATTCGGGGCTACACCTTC	CASRTGGIRGYTF
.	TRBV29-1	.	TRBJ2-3	TGCAGCGGTGCGCGGGACCCTAGCACAGATACGCAGTATTTT	CSGARDPSTDTQYF
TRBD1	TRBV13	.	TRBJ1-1	TGTGCCAGCAGCTTGGACAGACAGGGCCTCGAAATGAACACTGAAGCTTTCTTT	CASSLDRQGLEMNTEAFF
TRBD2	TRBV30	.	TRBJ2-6	TGTGCCGGGGGGGTCCCCTCTGGGGCCAACGTCCTGACTTTC	CAGGVPSGANVLTF
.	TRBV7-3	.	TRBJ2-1	TGTGCCAGCAGCAAGACAGGAAAGGATGAGCAGTTCTTC	CASSKTGKDEQFF
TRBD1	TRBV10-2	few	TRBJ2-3	TGCGCCAGCCGGACAGGGCGAATCACAGATACGCAGTATTTT	CASRTGRITDTQYF
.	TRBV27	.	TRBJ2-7	TGTGCCAGCAGTTTATCTCTCTTTGGGCAGGGCCCCTACGAGCAGTACTTC	CASSLSLFGQGPYEQYF
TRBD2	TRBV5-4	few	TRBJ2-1	TGTGCCAGCAGCGGGGAACTAGCGGGGGGGCCCTTTGAGCAGTTCTTC	CASSGELAGGPFEQFF
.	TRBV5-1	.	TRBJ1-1	TGCGCCAGCAGCTTCCGCGACAGAATGAACACTGAAGCTTTCTTT	CASSFRDRMNTEAFF
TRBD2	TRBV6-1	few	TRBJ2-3	TGTGCCAGCAGTGATCGACTTAGCGGGGGGAGGACAGATACGCAGTATTTT	CASSDRLSGGRTDTQYF
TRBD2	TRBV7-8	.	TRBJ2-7	TGTGCCAGCAGCCACGCCCCCCGGGCGGGGGGTCCTCGCGAGCAGTACTTC	CASSHAPRAGGPREQYF
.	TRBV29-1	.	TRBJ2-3	TGCAGCGTTGCAGGCTCAAGTAGCACAGATACGCAGTATTTT	CSVAGSSSTDTQYF
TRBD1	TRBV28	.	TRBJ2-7	TGTGCCAGCAGACATTTCAGGGGGCCCGGGGAGCAGTACTTC	CASRHFRGPGEQYF
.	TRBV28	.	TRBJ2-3	TGTGCCAGCAGTACCTTCGAGAGTACAGATACGCAGTATTTT	CASSTFESTDTQYF
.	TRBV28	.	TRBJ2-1	TGTGCCAGCAGCACCTACTATTCGAACAATGAGCAGTTCTTC	CASSTYYSNNEQFF
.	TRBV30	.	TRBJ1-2	TGTGCCTGGAGGGGGGGGGCTGGCTACACCTTC	CAWRGGAGYTF
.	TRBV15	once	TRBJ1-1	TGTGCCACCAGCAGAGATTTTTACTCCGAGAACACTGAAGCTTTCTTT	CATSRDFYSENTEAFF
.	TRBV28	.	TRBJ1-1	TGTGCCAGCAGTCCCCCTCCGGGAGAAGCTTTCTTT	CASSPPPGEAFF
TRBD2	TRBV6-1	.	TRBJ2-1	TGTGCCAGCAGTGACCGGTGGATTCAGCGGGAGCTCAGTGAGCAGTTCTTC	CASSDRWIQRELSEQFF
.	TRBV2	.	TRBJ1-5	TGTGCCAGCAGCCTGGGGGCCGATAGCAATCAGCCCCAGCATTTT	CASSLGADSNQPQHF
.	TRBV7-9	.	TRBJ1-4	TGTGCCAGCAGCCCGAGGGCTAAAGATGAAAAACTGTTTTTT	CASSPRAKDEKLFF
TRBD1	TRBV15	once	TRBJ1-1	TGTGCCACCCGGGACAGAGAGATGAACACTGAAGCTTTCTTT	CATRDREMNTEAFF
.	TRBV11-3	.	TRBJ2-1	TGTGCCAGCAGCTTAAGAACAGCGGATAATGAGCAGTTCTTC	CASSLRTADNEQFF
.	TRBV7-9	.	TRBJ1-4	TGTGCCAGCAGATTGGTGGGAGGAGAAAAACTGTTTTTT	CASRLVGGEKLFF
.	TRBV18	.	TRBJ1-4	TGTGCCAGCTCACCTACAGTGTTCTATGAAAAACTGTTTTTT	CASSPTVFYEKLFF
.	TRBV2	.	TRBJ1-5	TGTGCCAGCAGTGACGTAGCGGGCAATCAGCCCCAGCATTTT	CASSDVAGNQPQHF
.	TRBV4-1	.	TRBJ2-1	TGCGCCAGCAGCCAAGAGCGGTACAATGAGCAGTTCTTC	CASSQERYNEQFF
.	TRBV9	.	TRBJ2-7	TGTGCCAGCAGCGTAGGAGACGGAGGGTTCTACGAGCAGTACTTC	CASSVGDGGFYEQYF
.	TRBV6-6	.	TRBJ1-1	TGTGCCAGCAGATCGACAGGAAAGAACACTGAAGCTTTCTTT	CASRSTGKNTEAFF
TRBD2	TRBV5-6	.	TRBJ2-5	TGTGCCAGCAGCGATTCTAGCGGGAGTGCAGAGACCCAGTACTTC	CASSDSSGSAETQYF
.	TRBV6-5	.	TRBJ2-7	TGTGCCAGCAACTCACAACGGGGGAGTATCCACGAGCAGTACTTC	CASNSQRGSIHEQYF
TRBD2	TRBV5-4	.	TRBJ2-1	TGTGCCAGCAGCTTGGCGGCTAGCGGAGGGAACAATGAGCAGTTCTTC	CASSLAASGGNNEQFF
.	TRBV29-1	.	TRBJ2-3	TGCAGCGTGGAGGGTCGGCTCACAGATACGCAGTATTTT	CSVEGRLTDTQYF
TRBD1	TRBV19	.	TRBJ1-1	TGTGCCAGTAGTACCAGGGGGTACACTGAAGCTTTCTTT	CASSTRGYTEAFF
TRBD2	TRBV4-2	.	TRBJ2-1	TGTGCCAGCAGCCAAGTGGGGGGAGGGTCCTACAATGAGCAGTTCTTC	CASSQVGGGSYNEQFF
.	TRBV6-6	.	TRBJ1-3	TGTGCCAGCAGTTACACCGGGGGGAGCTCTGGAAACACCATATATTTT	CASSYTGGSSGNTIYF
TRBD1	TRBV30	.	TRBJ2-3	TGTGCCTGGGCAACAGGGGGGCCAGATACGCAGTATTTT	CAWATGGPDTQYF
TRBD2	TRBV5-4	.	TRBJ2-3	TGTGCCAGCAGCTTGGGAGCGGGGGGGCTTCCAGATACGCAGTATTTT	CASSLGAGGLPDTQYF
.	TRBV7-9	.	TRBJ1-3	TGTGCCAGCAGCTCCGGGTACGGCGAGTCTGGAAACACCATATATTTT	CASSSGYGESGNTIYF
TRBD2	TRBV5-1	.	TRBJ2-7	TGCGCCAGCAGCTTGTGGACTAGCGGGAGTCAAGGGGAGCAGTACTTC	CASSLWTSGSQGEQYF
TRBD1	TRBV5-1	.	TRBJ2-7	TGCGCCAGCAGCTTGGGGGGACAGAGCTACGAGCAGTACTTC	CASSLGGQSYEQYF
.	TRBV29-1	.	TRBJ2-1	TGCAGCGTTGGCGGGGGCCTCCATGAGCAGTTCTTC	CSVGGGLHEQFF
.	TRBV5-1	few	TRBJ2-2	TGCGCCAGCAGCTTGGTCCAGCGGGCGAACACCGGGGAGCTGTTTTTT	CASSLVQRANTGELFF
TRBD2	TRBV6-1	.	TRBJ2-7	TGTGCCAGCAGTGGCTTCCCAGCGGGACCCTACGAGCAGTACTTC	CASSGFPAGPYEQYF
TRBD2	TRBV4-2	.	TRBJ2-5	TGTGCCAGCAGCGCGGGTTCTAGCGGGAGTTTTGAGACCCAGTACTTC	CASSAGSSGSFETQYF
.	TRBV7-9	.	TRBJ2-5	TGTGCCAGCACACGCGGTGCGGAGACCCAGTACTTC	CASTRGAETQYF
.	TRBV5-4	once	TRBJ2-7	TGTGCCAGCAGCACGAGCTACGAGCAGTACTTC	CASSTSYEQYF
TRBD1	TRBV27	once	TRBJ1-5	TGTGCCAGCAGCCACGGACAGGGCGATCGGCCCCAGCATTTT	CASSHGQGDRPQHF